This T cell receptor (beta chain) originates from a study of yellow fever vaccine responses in identical twins. Overall study findings and caveats: The T cell response to vaccination in identical twins was reportedly partly convergent and partly personalized.

A single record per CDR3 protein comes from TCRdb applying MiXCR to the RT-PCR reads. This table holds about 18,000 distinct CDR3 sequences, less than 75% found once. About this clonotype: What it recognizes is unknown.

Sequenced here: T cells from blood (PBMCs), unsorted or a sorted subset (not recorded which), sampled before or after yellow fever vaccination (not recorded which). The sequence derives from a woman under 30 who received the yellow fever vaccine.

CDR3 nucleotides: TGTGCCAGCAGCGCCACAGGGCGGCCGAACACCGGGGAGCTGTTTTTT. Translating gives CASSATGRPNTGELFF. This chain links TRBV9 with TRBJ2-2; tentatively, D is TRBD1 (6 bases). V lost 3 bases, J lost 0 bases, and 12 bases lay in between. Germline lookup yields CDR1 SGDLS and CDR2 YYNGEE. There are 16 residues in the CDR3.